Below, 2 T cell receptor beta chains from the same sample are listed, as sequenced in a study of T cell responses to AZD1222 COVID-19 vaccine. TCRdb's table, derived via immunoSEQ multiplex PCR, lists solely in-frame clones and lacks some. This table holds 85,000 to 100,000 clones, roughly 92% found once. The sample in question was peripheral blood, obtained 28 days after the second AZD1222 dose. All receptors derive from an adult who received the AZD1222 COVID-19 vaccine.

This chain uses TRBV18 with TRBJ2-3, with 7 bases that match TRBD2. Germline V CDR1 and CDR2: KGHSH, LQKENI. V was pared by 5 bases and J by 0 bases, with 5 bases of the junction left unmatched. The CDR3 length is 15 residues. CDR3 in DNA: TGTGCCAGCTCAAAACTAGCGACTAGCACAGATACGCAGTATTTT. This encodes CASSKLATSTDTQYF.

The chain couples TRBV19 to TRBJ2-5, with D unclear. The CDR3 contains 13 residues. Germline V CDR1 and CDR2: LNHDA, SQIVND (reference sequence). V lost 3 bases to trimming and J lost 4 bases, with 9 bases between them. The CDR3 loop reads CASSIRPLETQYF. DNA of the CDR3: TGTGCCAGTAGTATCCGACCTTTAGAGACCCAGTACTTC.